This entry lists 28 T cell receptor beta chains sequenced from one sample in a study of blood T cell repertoires in COVID-19. Only in-frame clones appear in the TCRdb table, and some are missing; sequencing was by immunoSEQ multiplex PCR. Of about 63,000 clones in the sample, roughly four fifths were seen once. The sequenced sample was peripheral blood. These receptors were obtained from a man aged 55-75 years with COVID-19, enrolled during active disease.

The chain carries TRBV3-1 (or the pseudogene TRBV3-2) and TRBJ2-7; 8 nucleotides line up with TRBD1. Losses at the gene ends were 4 bases for V and 5 bases for J; bases not matched to a gene: 10. Germline V gives CDR1 LGHDT, CDR2 YNNKEL (reference sequence). The length of the CDR3 is 15 residues. The CDR3 DNA follows: TGTGCCAGCAGCCGCAAAGGACAGGGAGGTAACGAGCAGTACTTC. Protein sequence: CASSRKGQGGNEQYF.

The CDR3 coding sequence is TGCGCCAGCAGAAAGACTAGCTGGGCCTACGAGCAGTACTTC. It specifies CASRKTSWAYEQYF. The chain has TRBV4-3 and TRBJ2-7; the match to TRBD2 covers 7 bases. V shed 6 bases and J 2 bases; nucleotides not matched to a gene: 7. Germline V gives CDR1 LGHNA, CDR2 YSLEER. The CDR3 runs to 14 residues.

The chain has TRBV12-5 and TRBJ1-5; D possibly corresponds to TRBD1 (5 bases). Germline V gives CDR1 LGHNT, CDR2 FRNRAP. CDR3 size: 12 residues. The V gene lost 4 bases and the J gene lost 8 bases, with 9 bases spanning the gap. The CDR3 spells CASGSRVEPQHF. DNA for the CDR3: TGTGCTAGTGGTTCCAGGGTTGAGCCCCAGCATTTT.

V gene TRBV5-5 combines with J gene TRBJ1-5; D is unresolved. The V end was cut by 1 base, the J end by 0 bases, with 5 bases between. Germline V lookup: CDR1 SGHKS, CDR2 YYEKEE (reference sequence). The CDR3 totals 14 residues. The DNA of the CDR3 is TGTGCCAGCAGCTTGTACAGTAGCAATCAGCCCCAGCATTTT. Its translation is CASSLYSSNQPQHF.

In this sample, this clone turned up a few times. V and J are TRBV5-1 and TRBJ2-5; TRBD2 agrees at 13 bases. The germline gives CDR1 SGHRS, CDR2 YFSETQ. The V segment lost 1 base and the J segment 4 bases; nucleotides outside the gene matches: 4. CDR3 length: 16 amino acids. CDR3 protein: CASSLTSGGAGETQYF. CDR3 DNA: TGCGCCAGCAGCTTGACTAGCGGGGGGGCCGGAGAGACCCAGTACTTC.

This chain's CDR3 is CASSSSGGHQETQYF. In DNA form, the CDR3 reads TGTGCCAGCAGTTCATCGGGGGGGCACCAAGAGACCCAGTACTTC. The V gene is TRBV27, the J gene TRBJ2-5; 8 nucleotides agree with TRBD2. The V and J ends lost 4 bases and 0 bases, in that order; junction bases with no gene match: 4. The germline CDR1 and CDR2 sequences are MNHEY and SMNVEV (reference sequence). The CDR3 has 15 residues.

The rearrangement links TRBV29-1 to TRBJ2-7, with D possibly matching TRBD1 (5 bases). The CDR3 sequence is 14 residues long. The germline CDR1 and CDR2 sequences are SQVTM and ANQGSEA. Trimming removed 4 bases at V and 0 bases at J, with 13 bases between. The CDR3 region is CSVVKGQGSYEQYF. Written as DNA, the CDR3 is TGCAGCGTTGTTAAGGGGCAGGGCTCCTACGAGCAGTACTTC.

This rearrangement joins TRBV5-6 to TRBJ1-1; D remains unclear. The CDR3 is 12 residues long. With 4 bases removed from V and 6 bases from J, the gap between germline ends came to 10 bases. Germline assignment: CDR1 SGHDT and CDR2 YYEEEE. DNA of the CDR3: TGTGCCAGCAGCCTAAATTCGGCTGAAGCTTTCTTT. This encodes CASSLNSAEAFF.

V and J are TRBV21-1 and TRBJ1-1. TRBV21-1 counts as a pseudogene. CDR3 length: 13 residues. The CDR3 reads CASSKEGGAEAFF. CDR3 sequence (DNA): TGTGCCAGCAGCAAAGAGGGGGGGGCTGAAGCTTTCTTT.

V usage is TRBV19 and J usage is TRBJ1-2; D is ambiguous. The CDR3 totals 12 residues. The germline gives CDR1 LNHDA, CDR2 SQIVND (reference sequence). V was trimmed by 8 bases and J by 0 bases, leaving 7 bases between them. In nucleotides, the CDR3 is TGTGCCAGTGGCGGGACTAACTATGGCTACACCTTC. Translated: CASGGTNYGYTF.

The gene calls are TRBV24-1 and TRBJ2-3, with 8 positions matching TRBD2. Germline trimming cut 3 bases from V and 4 bases from J; bases unmatched to any gene: 2. Germline V gene lookup returns CDR1 KGHDR and CDR2 SFDVKD. The CDR3 length is 14 residues. CDR3 region: CATSDGGRSDTQYF. In DNA, the CDR3 is TGTGCCACCAGTGATGGCGGGAGGTCAGATACGCAGTATTTT.

The chain combines TRBV3-1 (or the pseudogene TRBV3-2) with TRBJ1-1, with 7 bases matching TRBD1. Germline-derived CDR1 and CDR2 are LGHDT and YNNKEL (reference sequence). With V trimmed by 5 bases and J by 4 bases, 10 bases remained unmatched. The CDR3 consists of 15 residues. This CDR3 reads CASSLNRGMGTEAFF. The CDR3 DNA reads as TGTGCCAGCAGCTTAAACAGGGGCATGGGCACTGAAGCTTTCTTT.

This clone was seen a handful of times. The V and J genes are TRBV5-1 and TRBJ2-1; tentative D call: TRBD2 (5 bases). Trimming pared 4 bases from V and 1 base from J, leaving 15 bases between. The CDR3 has 16 amino acids. The germline V gene encodes CDR1 SGHRS and CDR2 YFSETQ. DNA for the CDR3: TGCGCCAGCAGCCAGCGTGGACTGCAGTCCTACAATGAGCAGTTCTTC. Translation gives CASSQRGLQSYNEQFF.

The CDR3 loop is CASRKIQGSSGNTIYF. In DNA form, the CDR3 reads TGTGCCAGCAGAAAAATCCAGGGGAGCTCTGGAAACACCATATATTTT. V usage is TRBV7-2 and J usage is TRBJ1-3; the D gene is possibly TRBD1 (6 bases). In germline, CDR1 is SGHTA, CDR2 FQGNSA. CDR3 length: 16 residues. V lost 6 bases, J lost 0 bases, and 15 bases lay in between. The variable domain in full, completed from reference TRBV7-2 and TRBJ1-3, reads GAGVSQSPSNKVTEKGKDVELRCDPISGHTALYWYRQSLGQGLEFLIYFQGNSAPDKSGLPSDRFSAERTGGSVSTLTIQRTQQEDSAVYLCASRKIQGSSGNTIYFGEGSWLTVV.

The V gene is TRBV11-2, the J gene TRBJ1-6; D gene unclear. V shed 4 bases and J shed 0 bases, with 13 bases lying between them. CDR1 is SGHAT and CDR2 is FQNNGV in the germline V gene. This CDR3 has 17 residues. CDR3 coding DNA: TGTGCCAGCAGCTCCTATAAATCTAGCTCCTATAATTCACCCCTCCACTTT. Translation: CASSSYKSSSYNSPLHF.

This chain connects TRBV7-9 to TRBJ1-3; perhaps TRBD1 as D (5 bases). CDR1 is SEHNR and CDR2 is FQNEAQ in the germline V gene (reference sequence). The CDR3 sequence is 17 residues long. V lost 2 bases, J lost 7 bases, and 21 bases lay in between. In DNA, the CDR3 is TGTGCCAGCAGCTTATTTAAGCCCTTAGGACATCGGAACACCATATATTTT. This codes for CASSLFKPLGHRNTIYF.

The chain has TRBV5-1 and TRBJ2-7; D remains unclear. Germline V gene lookup returns CDR1 SGHRS and CDR2 YFSETQ. V lost 1 base to trimming and J lost 0 bases, with 8 bases between them. The CDR3 is 14 residues long. The CDR3 sequence is CASSLQSFSYEQYF. The CDR3 DNA is TGCGCCAGCAGCTTGCAGTCCTTCTCCTACGAGCAGTACTTC. The full variable domain, with the rest looked up from reference TRBV5-1 and TRBJ2-7, is KAGVTQTPRYLIKTRGQQVTLSCSPISGHRSVSWYQQTPGQGLQFLFEYFSETQRNKGNFPGRFSGRQFSNSRSEMNVSTLELGDSALYLCASSLQSFSYEQYFGPGTRLTVT.

The chain recombines TRBV14 with TRBJ2-2, with 8 bases aligning to TRBD1. The CDR3 is 15 residues long. Germline CDR1 SGHDN, CDR2 FVKESK. The trim removed 6 bases at V and 0 bases at J, leaving 3 bases unmatched. The DNA for the CDR3 is TGTGCCAGCAGACGGGACAGGACGAACACCGGGGAGCTGTTTTTT. Translated, it gives CASRRDRTNTGELFF.

The CDR3 reads CSVARAEHTEAFF. The CDR3 DNA reads TGCAGCGTTGCGCGGGCAGAGCACACTGAAGCTTTCTTT. V gene TRBV29-1 combines with J gene TRBJ1-1; D is ambiguous. Trimming cost V 4 bases and J 3 bases, with 12 bases left between them. The CDR3 spans 13 residues. In germline, CDR1 is SQVTM, CDR2 ANQGSEA.

V is TRBV29-1 and J is TRBJ2-7; 8 positions match TRBD1. V shed 6 bases, J shed 5 bases, and the junction held 6 bases outside the gene matches. Germline CDR1 is SQVTM and CDR2 is ANQGSEA. There are 12 residues in the CDR3. DNA for the CDR3: TGCAGCGTCAGGCAGGGGGCGAACGAGCAGTACTTC. It yields the protein CSVRQGANEQYF.

V gene TRBV9 combines with J gene TRBJ1-3; TRBD1 might be the D (5 bases). CDR3 length equals 15 residues. Germline-derived CDR1 and CDR2 are SGDLS and YYNGEE. Trimming took 4 bases from V and 4 from J, leaving 15 bases between them. The chain's CDR3 is CASSPKEGWGNTIYF. The CDR3 DNA follows: TGTGCCAGCAGCCCTAAGGAGGGGTGGGGAAACACCATATATTTT.

The rearrangement uses TRBV19 and TRBJ2-7; TRBD2 might be the D (7 bases). V was shortened by 1 base and J by 3 bases, with 16 bases between the two germline ends. CDR3 length: 16 residues. Germline V gene data show CDR1 as LNHDA and CDR2 as SQIVND (reference sequence). CDR3 loop: CASSIAGGPNIYEQYF. Written as DNA, the CDR3 is TGTGCCAGTAGTATAGCGGGGGGCCCGAATATCTACGAGCAGTACTTC.

The rearrangement uses TRBV2 and TRBJ1-5; tentatively, D is TRBD1 (5 bases). Germline V lookup: CDR1 SNHLY, CDR2 FYNNEI. V lost 8 bases to trimming and J lost 0 bases, with 8 bases between them. The CDR3 totals 13 residues. This CDR3 reads CASGGDSNQPQHF. The CDR3 nucleotides are TGTGCCAGCGGGGGGGATAGCAATCAGCCCCAGCATTTT.

The V call is TRBV27, the J call TRBJ1-5; unclear D gene. The germline gives CDR1 MNHEY, CDR2 SMNVEV (reference sequence). The CDR3 has 13 amino acids. This CDR3 reads CVSAGVYDQPQHF. In DNA, the CDR3 is TGTGTATCGGCGGGAGTTTACGATCAGCCCCAGCATTTT.

This sequence joins TRBV19 and TRBJ1-5; 7 bases fit TRBD1. Germline CDR1 and CDR2: LNHDA and SQIVND (reference sequence). With V trimmed by 6 bases and J by 3 bases, 11 bases remained unmatched. The CDR3 has 16 amino acids. This CDR3 reads CASRKSYRGSNQPQHF. CDR3 DNA: TGTGCCAGTAGGAAAAGCTACAGGGGATCCAATCAGCCCCAGCATTTT.

V and J are TRBV24-1 and TRBJ2-3; 7 nucleotides match TRBD2. CDR3 length: 15 amino acids. The germline V gene encodes CDR1 KGHDR and CDR2 SFDVKD. The trim removed 5 bases at V and 0 bases at J, leaving 4 bases unmatched. CDR3 coding DNA: TGTGCCACCAGTGTCCTAGCGGCGAGCACAGATACGCAGTATTTT. It specifies CATSVLAASTDTQYF.

The chain employs TRBV6-1 and TRBJ2-5; no clear D gene. This CDR3 has 13 amino acids. The ends were cut back, 1 base at V and 1 base at J, with 4 bases in the middle. In germline, CDR1 is MNHNS, CDR2 SASEGT. CDR3 coding DNA: TGTGCCAGCAGTGAAGACAGCCAAGAGACCCAGTACTTC. The encoded protein is CASSEDSQETQYF.

The chain links TRBV5-4 to TRBJ2-7, with 7 bases that match TRBD2. The CDR3 is 15 residues long. V was pared by 4 bases and J by 2 bases, with 9 bases of the junction left unmatched. From germline, CDR1 is SGHNT and CDR2 YYREEE (reference sequence). This CDR3 is CASSQSWEGTYEQYF. The DNA of the CDR3 is TGTGCCAGCAGCCAGAGCTGGGAGGGAACCTACGAGCAGTACTTC.